This TCR beta chain was documented in a study of blood T cell repertoires in COVID-19. Study-wide background: The samples span acute and convalescent COVID-19 from the United States, Italy and Spain. Sample material is recorded as cDNA or gDNA derived from T cells, B-cell-depleted T cells, or PBMCs.

The germline CDR1 and CDR2 sequences are MNHEY and SMNVEV (reference sequence). This CDR3 is 15 amino acids long. The ends were cut back, 5 bases at V and 6 bases at J, with 20 bases in the middle. Under the authors' procedure: Counts of nucleated cells, estimated from reference gene primer amplification, were obtained. Sequenced by immunoSEQ multiplex PCR; TCRdb stores in-frame clones only, minus some. The V and J calls and clone size come from that table; D and trimming were worked out from the DNA. This table has approximately 380,000 clones, around 85% appearing once. The source material was peripheral blood. The rearrangement uses TRBV27 and TRBJ2-7, with D uncertain. The source of this sequence is a woman aged 18-29 years with acute or convalescent COVID-19. CDR3 in amino acids: CASSTLLQSGPEQYF. The CDR3 nucleotides are TGTGCCAGCAGTACCCTCCTCCAAAGTGGGCCCGAGCAGTACTTC.